This T cell receptor beta chain was recovered during a study of Ad26.COV2.S vaccination and SARS-CoV-2 variants (dated by TCRdb to the early 2020s). Looking at the study overall: Vaccine-arm donors were drawn from COV1001, a multicentre, randomized, double-blind, placebo-controlled phase I-IIa trial of Ad26.COV2.S in healthy adults. Ad26.COV2.S was administered intramuscularly at 5 x 10^10 or 1 x 10^11 viral particles, either as a single shot or as two shots given 56 days apart. TCRbeta repertoire sequencing was used to assess the specificity and breadth of SARS-CoV-2-reactive T cell receptors after Ad26.COV2.S vaccination. A total of approximately 30 samples were included in the TCR-sequenced set, comprising around 20 Ad26.COV2.S vaccine recipients, 5 placebo recipients and 8 SARS-CoV-2 convalescent individuals. Trial participants were randomized into five groups of five: low-dose or high-dose Ad26.COV2.S given once or twice, or placebo on both occasions. Investigators did not know the trial group allocation while performing experiments and assessing outcomes. The full study reports these points: It was noted by the authors that total T cell responses may have been underestimated by the TCR breadth and depth analyses. The study was not powered to compare responses between vaccine doses or regimens. After vaccination, spike-specific CD8+ and CD4+ T cell responses were reported to show substantial breadth. Compared with placebo recipients, Ad26.COV2.S recipients showed higher spike-specific TCR breadth (P = 0.0014). Comparable non-spike TCR breadth was observed between vaccine and placebo recipients, consistent with only spike being contained in the vaccine.

This specimen's treatment or condition label, interpreted: around 19 received Ad26.COV2.S at low or high dose, single or two shots; a few received placebo; per-sample allocation not given. Repertoires of vaccine and placebo recipients were sequenced from samples taken on day 63 after the first injection. Cohort 1b enrolled around 23 adults aged 18-55 years at a single site in Boston, USA, between 29 July and 7 August 2020. As a vaccine, Ad26.COV2.S was a replication-incompetent adenovirus type 26 vector that expressed a prefusion-stabilized SARS-CoV-2 spike protein derived from the original Wuhan strain. The immunoSEQ Assay was the method used to sequence TCRbeta CDR3 regions. After extraction, genomic DNA underwent amplification by bias-controlled multiplex PCR, followed by high-throughput sequencing. The source study handled its data this way. Collapsing and filtering of sequences were performed to quantify the absolute abundance of each unique TCRbeta CDR3 region. T cell fraction was estimated by normalization of TCRbeta template counts to usable DNA, with usable DNA being measured through amplification of reference genes present in all nucleated cells. Repertoire TCRs were annotated as SARS-CoV-2-specific by exact matching of V gene, CDR3 amino acid sequence and J gene to a known reactive TCR set. The reference SARS-CoV-2 TCR set was obtained from MIRA and was filtered for enrichment in COVID-19-positive ImmuneCODE repertoires, whereby public or cross-reactive TCRs were removed. Based on the MIRA antigens, annotated TCRs were further analysed at the level of specific ORF or position within ORF. Breadth was defined as the number of annotated unique rearrangements divided by the total number of unique productive rearrangements, and depth was defined as the summed frequency of the annotated unique rearrangements. TCR breadth was compared between groups using two-sided Wilcoxon rank-sum tests. What TCRdb holds here is the immuneACCESS table cut down to in-frame rearrangements. Part of the clones is not present; checked against another copy, under half of the missing clones reflect an unresolved V gene, and the others are unexplained. That table furnishes V, J and clone size, whereas the DNA furnished D and trimming. The sample data list some 250,000 clones, and more than 75% of these were observed just once. The ten largest clonotypes hold about 10% of the sample.

Via the germline V gene, CDR1 is SGHTA and CDR2 FQGTGA. The trim is 5 bases for V and 4 bases for J, with a gap of 12 bases between the germline ends. The CDR3 spans 15 residues, from the cysteine through the phenylalanine. The retained sequence is limited to the CDR3, 45 bases, with the frame set at the first base. A note on this clone: The antigen it recognizes is unknown. No much larger clone exists at a distance of one base, and base qualities are not known.

Recombination linked TRBV7-3 to TRBJ2-6, with the D segment identity uncertain. The sequence was collected from a person aged 18 to 59 who received the Ad26.COV2.S COVID-19 vaccine or a placebo. This specimen was peripheral blood, taken in a trial of Ad26.COV2.S vaccine versus placebo. The CDR3 is CASSPAGAGANVLTF. The sequence in DNA is TGTGCCAGCAGCCCCGCCGGCGCCGGGGCCAACGTCCTGACTTTC.